This TCR beta chain emerged from a study of T-cell reconstitution after alpha-beta-depleted transplantation in children. A TCRbeta library incorporating unique molecular identifiers was prepared. Using its own MiXCR run on the PCR reads, TCRdb lists one record per CDR3 protein. The repertoire holds roughly 200,000 distinct CDR3 sequences, with around 10% as singletons. This clonotype was detected only a few times. This CDR3 has 18 residues. Germline loops: CDR1 SGHRS, CDR2 YFSETQ. Trimming took 0 bases from V and 2 from J; bases not matched to a gene: 6. This sample comprised PBMCs from the stem cell graft donor, obtained from the stem cell graft. This receptor was obtained from a human donor who donated a stem cell graft to a child with acute lymphoblastic leukemia. The V call is TRBV5-1, the J call TRBJ2-1; 12 nucleotides match TRBD2. CDR3 in DNA: TGCGCCAGCAGCTTGGGGTTTCTAGCGGGGGGGCCCTACAATGAGCAGTTCTTC. Its protein is CASSLGFLAGGPYNEQFF.